One and the same sample provided the 25 T cell receptor beta chains below, sequenced in a study of blood T cell repertoires in COVID-19. TCRdb's copy holds only in-frame clones and misses some; the assay was immunoSEQ multiplex PCR. This sample yields over 90,000 clones, of which 65% to 85% are seen a single time; approximately 4.5% belongs to the top ten. Specimen: peripheral blood. The origin of the receptors is a man between 60 and 70 years old with acute or convalescent COVID-19.

This chain links TRBV11-2 with TRBJ1-1; the match to TRBD1 covers 7 bases. V lost 3 bases to trimming and J lost 1 base; unmatched junction nucleotides: 2. Germline CDR1 SGHAT, CDR2 FQNNGV. This CDR3 has 14 residues. The CDR3 nucleotides read TGTGCCAGCAGCTTCCAGGGGGGGAACACTGAAGCTTTCTTT. It translates to CASSFQGGNTEAFF.

The J gene is TRBJ1-2, the V gene TRBV12-5, with 9 bases aligning to TRBD1. The CDR3 runs to 14 residues. V lost 5 bases and J lost 8; bases outside the gene matches: 9. The germline V gene has CDR1 LGHNT and CDR2 FRNRAP. The CDR3 here is CASGPPGQGKGYTF. Written as DNA, the CDR3 is TGTGCTAGTGGTCCTCCGGGACAGGGAAAGGGCTACACCTTC. The variable domain in full, with the rest retrieved from reference TRBV12-5 and TRBJ1-2, is DARVTQTPRHKVTEMGQEVTMRCQPILGHNTVFWYRQTMMQGLELLAYFRNRAPLDDSGMPKDRFSAEMPDATLATLKIQPSEPRDSAVYFCASGPPGQGKGYTFGSGTRLTVV.

This chain joins TRBV6-2 or TRBV6-3 and TRBJ1-2, with TRBD1 matching over 7 bases. The CDR3 sequence is 14 residues long. Germline trimming cut 5 bases from V and 5 bases from J; bases unmatched to any gene: 8. Germline values: CDR1 MNHEY, CDR2 SVGEGT. CDR3 loop: CASSRTGTAYGYTF. DNA for the CDR3: TGTGCCAGCAGTCGGACCGGGACAGCTTATGGCTACACCTTC.

The chain couples TRBV6-5 to TRBJ1-1, with 8 bases that match TRBD1. The V and J ends lost 7 bases and 1 base, in that order; junction bases with no gene match: 8. Germline V CDR1 and CDR2: MNHEY, SVGAGI. This CDR3 comprises 15 residues. CDR3 protein: CASTATGQANTEAFF. Written as DNA, the CDR3 is TGTGCCAGCACTGCGACGGGACAGGCGAACACTGAAGCTTTCTTT.

The chain joins TRBV4-3 to TRBJ2-1; 12 bases agree with TRBD2. The CDR3 covers 17 residues. V dropped 2 bases and J dropped 8; count of bases not matched to a gene: 10. Per the germline V gene, CDR1 is LGHNA and CDR2 is YSLEER. DNA for the CDR3: TGCGCCAGCAGCCAAACCTCTAGCGGGGGGGCCTTCGATGAGCAGTTCTTC. It specifies CASSQTSSGGAFDEQFF.

The V gene is TRBV7-2, the J gene TRBJ1-5; D ambiguous. Germline CDR1 is SGHTA and CDR2 is FQGNSA. Trimming removed 4 bases from V and 4 bases from J, with 11 bases in between. The CDR3 extends over 14 amino acids. CDR3 bases: TGTGCCAGCAGCTCCAATCGGGGTAATCAGCCCCAGCATTTT. Translating gives CASSSNRGNQPQHF.

The chain couples TRBV21-1 to TRBJ1-3; TRBD1 was called by the table and not checked on the DNA. TRBV21-1 is labeled a pseudogene. The CDR3 covers 21 residues. The DNA for the CDR3 is TGTGCCAGCAGCAATAAACCGAGACAGGGAAAACTAGCCCCCTCTGGAAACACCATATATTTT. Translated, it gives CASSNKPRQGKLAPSGNTIYF.

The chain is built from TRBV5-4 and TRBJ1-1, with D possibly matching TRBD1 (6 bases). Germline CDR1 reads SGHNT; CDR2 reads YYREEE (reference sequence). This CDR3 has 19 amino acids. V shed 4 bases and J shed 0 bases, with 25 bases lying between them. CDR3 nucleotides: TGTGCCAGCAGCGAGGACAGCCTCATGACTCTTTTCATGAACACTGAAGCTTTCTTT. This gives the protein CASSEDSLMTLFMNTEAFF.

The CDR3 DNA sequence: TGTGCCAGCAACAGAGGGGGCAACTATGGCTACACCTTC. It translates to CASNRGGNYGYTF. The J gene is TRBJ1-2, the V gene TRBV2; TRBD1 aligns across 7 bases. The CDR3 covers 13 residues. Germline V gene sequence: CDR1 SNHLY, CDR2 FYNNEI. The J segment lost 2 bases and the V segment lost 7 bases, leaving 4 bases of the junction unmatched.

The chain has TRBV9 and TRBJ1-4; D may be TRBD1 (5 bases). Per the germline V gene, CDR1 is SGDLS and CDR2 is YYNGEE. V was cut by 0 bases and J by 14 bases, with 17 bases left in between. The CDR3 has 14 residues. The CDR3 bases are TGTGCCAGCAGCGTAGCCAGGACCGGGGGGAGTCTGTTTTTT. Protein: CASSVARTGGSLFF. The whole variable domain, filled in from reference TRBV9 and TRBJ1-4, reads DSGVTQTPKHLITATGQRVTLRCSPRSGDLSVYWYQQSLDQGLQFLIQYYNGEERAKGNILERFSAQQFPDLHSELNLSSLELGDSALYFCASSVARTGGSLFFGSGTQLSVL.

The chain combines TRBV7-2 with TRBJ2-7; 10 bases agree with TRBD1. Trimming at V came to 3 bases and at J to 4 bases, leaving 6 bases not matched to a gene. The CDR3 loop spans 15 amino acids. CDR1 is SGHTA and CDR2 is FQGNSA in the germline V gene. The CDR3: CASSLTRTGGYEQYF. The CDR3 nucleotides read TGTGCCAGCAGCTTGACGAGGACAGGGGGTTACGAGCAGTACTTC.

J is TRBJ2-6 and V is TRBV15, with TRBD1 matching over 9 bases. Germline CDR1 LNHNV, CDR2 YYDKDF (reference sequence). CDR3 length equals 17 residues. V was clipped by 3 bases and J by 0 bases; unmatched bases: 3. CDR3 DNA sequence: TGTGCCACCAGCAGCGGACAGGGGAACTCTGGGGCCAACGTCCTGACTTTC. Protein product: CATSSGQGNSGANVLTF.

The V gene is TRBV3-1 (or the pseudogene TRBV3-2), the J gene TRBJ2-3; 10 positions agree with TRBD1. Germline trimming cut 2 bases from V and 3 bases from J; bases unmatched to any gene: 8. Germline CDR1 LGHDT, CDR2 YNNKEL (reference sequence). CDR3 length equals 17 residues. The CDR3 loop is CASSQPGTGDLTDTQYF. CDR3 coding DNA: TGTGCCAGCAGCCAACCAGGGACAGGGGACTTGACAGATACGCAGTATTTT.

The chain recombines TRBV27 with TRBJ2-1; D call uncertain. Germline V gene data show CDR1 as MNHEY and CDR2 as SMNVEV (reference sequence). The CDR3 loop spans 15 amino acids. The V end was cut by 3 bases, the J end by 3 bases, with 12 bases between. CDR3 residues: CASSFSSPYYNEQFF. The CDR3 nucleotides are TGTGCCAGCAGTTTTTCGAGCCCATACTACAATGAGCAGTTCTTC.

The V call is TRBV6-2 or TRBV6-3, the J call TRBJ1-5; 9 bases match TRBD1. V gave up 2 bases and J gave up 1 base; unmatched junction bases: 3. The CDR3 contains 16 residues. CDR1 is MNHEY, CDR2 SVGEGT, per germline. The DNA of the CDR3 is TGTGCCAGCAGTTACGTCGACAGGGGGAGCAATCAGCCCCAGCATTTT. Residues: CASSYVDRGSNQPQHF.

The chain couples TRBV4-2 to TRBJ1-2; tentative D call: TRBD1 (6 bases). CDR1 and CDR2 (germline): LGHNA, YNFKEQ. The CDR3 is 15 residues long. Deletions cut 1 base from V and 2 bases from J, with 11 bases between. The CDR3 loop reads CASSQAGGQNYGYTF. CDR3 coding DNA: TGTGCCAGCAGCCAAGCGGGGGGCCAGAACTATGGCTACACCTTC.

The rearrangement links TRBV7-2 to TRBJ2-1; 7 bases fit TRBD2. The CDR3 has 15 residues. V lost 1 base, J lost 9 bases, and 9 bases stayed unmatched. Per germline, CDR1 SGHTA and CDR2 FQGNSA. CDR3 coding DNA: TGTGCCAGCAGCTTAGGGATAGGGGAGGGGTCTGAGCAGTTCTTC. It yields the protein CASSLGIGEGSEQFF.

V gene TRBV27 combines with J gene TRBJ1-2; perhaps TRBD1 as D (6 bases). Per germline, CDR1 MNHEY and CDR2 SMNVEV (reference sequence). V was pared by 5 bases and J by 4 bases, with 8 bases between. CDR3 length equals 12 residues. The CDR3 bases are TGTGCCAGCAGTGCGACAGGCTATGGCTACACCTTC. It translates to CASSATGYGYTF.

The chain couples TRBV19 to TRBJ1-2; TRBD1 matches at 9 bases. The CDR3 sequence is 14 residues long. Germline trimming cut 10 bases from V and 7 bases from J; bases unmatched to any gene: 13. CDR1 and CDR2 from the germline V gene are LNHDA and SQIVND (reference sequence). DNA for the CDR3: TGTGCCACACAAGGTCGACAGGGGGTATCTGGCTACACCTTC. This codes for CATQGRQGVSGYTF.

The chain links TRBV2 to TRBJ2-3; D possibly corresponds to TRBD1 (5 bases). Germline assignment: CDR1 SNHLY and CDR2 FYNNEI. V shed 5 bases and J shed 1 base, with 13 bases lying between them. The CDR3 consists of 15 residues. The CDR3 DNA sequence: TGTGCCAGCAGTCTTGTAGACAGTCGCACAGATACGCAGTATTTT. It encodes CASSLVDSRTDTQYF.

The chain uses TRBV14 and TRBJ2-1, with D possibly matching TRBD2 (6 bases). Between the trimmed V and J ends, which lost 4 bases and 4 bases, there was a span of 17 bases. The germline CDR1 and CDR2 sequences are SGHDN and FVKESK. The CDR3 covers 16 residues. CDR3 nucleotide sequence: TGTGCCAGCAGCCGAACTAGGGACTCTTTATACAATGAGCAGTTCTTC. Translation: CASSRTRDSLYNEQFF. Full variable domain (missing parts from reference TRBV14 and TRBJ2-1): EAGVTQFPSHSVIEKGQTVTLRCDPISGHDNLYWYRRVMGKEIKFLLHFVKESKQDESGMPNNRFLAERTGGTYSTLKVQPAELEDSGVYFCASSRTRDSLYNEQFFGPGTRLTVL.

This chain joins TRBV27 and TRBJ2-7; 7 nucleotides match TRBD1. Germline V lookup: CDR1 MNHEY, CDR2 SMNVEV (reference sequence). The V gene end was trimmed by 10 bases and the J gene end by 2 bases; junction bases not matched to a gene: 5. This CDR3 region has 12 residues. DNA of the CDR3: TGTGCCACCACCGACAGGGCCTACGAGCAGTACTTC. Its protein is CATTDRAYEQYF.

The rearrangement uses TRBV13 and TRBJ1-2, with 7 positions matching TRBD1. The CDR3 extends over 18 amino acids. The ends lost 8 bases at V and 5 bases at J; junction bases unmatched: 23. Per germline, CDR1 PRHDT and CDR2 FYEKMQ (reference sequence). CDR3 DNA sequence: TGTGCCAGCCGCGGACAGGCAATGAGAGGGCCTCTGCCGTATGGCTACACCTTC. As protein: CASRGQAMRGPLPYGYTF.

In this sample, this clone turned up once. The chain is built from TRBV28 and TRBJ1-2, with D maybe TRBD1 (6 bases). Trimming removed 6 bases at V and 4 bases at J, with 15 bases between. Germline CDR1 MDHEN, CDR2 SYDVKM. The length of the CDR3 is 14 residues. Written as DNA, the CDR3 is TGTGCCAGCAGAAACGACCAGGGGTTCTATGGCTACACCTTC. As protein: CASRNDQGFYGYTF.

The rearrangement uses TRBV18 and TRBJ1-5; no definite D call. The CDR3 totals 13 residues. V was cut by 4 bases and J by 3 bases, with 7 bases left in between. CDR1 and CDR2 from the germline V gene are KGHSH and LQKENI. The CDR3 sequence is CASSLGLNQPQHF. DNA for the CDR3: TGTGCCAGCTCACTTGGGCTCAATCAGCCCCAGCATTTT.